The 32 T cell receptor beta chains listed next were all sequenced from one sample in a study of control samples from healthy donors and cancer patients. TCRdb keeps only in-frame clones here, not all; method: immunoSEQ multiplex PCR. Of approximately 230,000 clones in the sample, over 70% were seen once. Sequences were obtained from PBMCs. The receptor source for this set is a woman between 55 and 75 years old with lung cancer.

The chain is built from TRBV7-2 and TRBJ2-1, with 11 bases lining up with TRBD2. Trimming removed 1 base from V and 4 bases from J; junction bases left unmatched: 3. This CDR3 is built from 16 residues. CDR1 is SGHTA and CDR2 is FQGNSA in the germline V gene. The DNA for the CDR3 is TGTGCCAGCAGCTTAGATGCTAGCGGGAGGTACAATGAGCAGTTCTTC. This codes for CASSLDASGRYNEQFF. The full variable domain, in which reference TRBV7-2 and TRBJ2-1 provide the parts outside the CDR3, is GAGVSQSPSNKVTEKGKDVELRCDPISGHTALYWYRQSLGQGLEFLIYFQGNSAPDKSGLPSDRFSAERTGGSVSTLTIQRTQQEDSAVYLCASSLDASGRYNEQFFGPGTRLTVL.

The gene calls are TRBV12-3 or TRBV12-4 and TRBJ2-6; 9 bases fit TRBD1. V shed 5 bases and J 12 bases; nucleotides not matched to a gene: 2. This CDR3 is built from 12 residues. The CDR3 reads CASSPGQGVLTF. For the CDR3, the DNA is TGTGCCAGCAGTCCGGGACAGGGCGTCCTGACTTTC.

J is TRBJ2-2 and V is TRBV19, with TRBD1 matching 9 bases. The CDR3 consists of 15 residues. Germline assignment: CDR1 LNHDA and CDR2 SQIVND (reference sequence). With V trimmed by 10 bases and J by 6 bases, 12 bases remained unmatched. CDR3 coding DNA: TGTGCCACATGGACAGGGGACAGGGCGGCCGGGGAGCTGTTTTTT. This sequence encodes CATWTGDRAAGELFF.

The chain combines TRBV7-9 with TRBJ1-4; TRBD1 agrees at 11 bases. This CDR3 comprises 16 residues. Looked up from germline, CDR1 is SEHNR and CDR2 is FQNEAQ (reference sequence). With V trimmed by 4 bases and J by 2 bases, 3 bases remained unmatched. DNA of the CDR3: TGTGCCAGCAGCTACGGACAGGGGGCTACTAATGAAAAACTGTTTTTT. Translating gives CASSYGQGATNEKLFF.

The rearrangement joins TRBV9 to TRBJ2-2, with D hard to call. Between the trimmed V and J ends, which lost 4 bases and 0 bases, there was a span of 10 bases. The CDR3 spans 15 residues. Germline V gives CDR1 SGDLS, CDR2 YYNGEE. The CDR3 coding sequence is TGTGCCAGCAGCCCTCCAGGAGCGAACACCGGGGAGCTGTTTTTT. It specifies CASSPPGANTGELFF.

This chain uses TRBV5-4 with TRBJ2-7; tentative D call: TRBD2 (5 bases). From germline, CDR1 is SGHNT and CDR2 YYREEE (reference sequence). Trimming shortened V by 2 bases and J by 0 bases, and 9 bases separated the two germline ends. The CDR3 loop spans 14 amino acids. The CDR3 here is CASSFRGSSYEQYF. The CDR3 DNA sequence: TGTGCCAGCAGCTTTCGTGGGAGCTCCTACGAGCAGTACTTC. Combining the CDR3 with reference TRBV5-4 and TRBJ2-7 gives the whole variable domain ETGVTQSPTHLIKTRGQQVTLRCSSQSGHNTVSWYQQALGQGPQFIFQYYREEENGRGNFPPRFSGLQFPNYSSELNVNALELDDSALYLCASSFRGSSYEQYFGPGTRLTVT.

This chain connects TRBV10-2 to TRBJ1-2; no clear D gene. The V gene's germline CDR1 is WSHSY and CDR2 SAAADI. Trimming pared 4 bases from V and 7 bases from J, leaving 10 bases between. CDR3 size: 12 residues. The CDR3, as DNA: TGCGCCAGCAGTGGGGAGAGGATTGGCTACACCTTC. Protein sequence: CASSGERIGYTF.

This chain's CDR3 is CASSLDEERGADSTDTQYF. CDR3 nucleotide sequence: TGTGCCAGCAGCTTGGACGAGGAGCGGGGGGCAGATAGCACAGATACGCAGTATTTT. This chain connects TRBV5-4 to TRBJ2-3, with 9 bases that match TRBD2. V lost 0 bases to trimming and J lost 0 bases; unmatched junction nucleotides: 11. The germline gives CDR1 SGHNT, CDR2 YYREEE (reference sequence). The CDR3 length is 19 residues.

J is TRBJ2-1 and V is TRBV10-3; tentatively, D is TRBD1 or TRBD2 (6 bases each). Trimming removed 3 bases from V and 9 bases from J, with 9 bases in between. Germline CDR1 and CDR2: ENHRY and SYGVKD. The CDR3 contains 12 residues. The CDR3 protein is CAISEQGGEQFF. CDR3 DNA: TGTGCCATCAGTGAACAGGGAGGTGAGCAGTTCTTC.

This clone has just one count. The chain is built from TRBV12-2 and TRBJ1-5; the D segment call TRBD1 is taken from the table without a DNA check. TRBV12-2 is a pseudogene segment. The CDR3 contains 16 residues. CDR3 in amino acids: CASRLVQQVVNQPQHF. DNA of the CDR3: TGTGCAAGTCGCTTAGTCCAACAGGTGGTGAATCAGCCCCAGCATTTT.

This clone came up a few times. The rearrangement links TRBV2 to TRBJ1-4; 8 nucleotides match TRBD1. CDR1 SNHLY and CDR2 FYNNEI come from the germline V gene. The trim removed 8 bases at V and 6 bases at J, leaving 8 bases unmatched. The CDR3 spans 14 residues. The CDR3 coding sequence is TGTGCCAGCGGCCAGGGGGCTCTCGATGAAAAACTGTTTTTT. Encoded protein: CASGQGALDEKLFF.

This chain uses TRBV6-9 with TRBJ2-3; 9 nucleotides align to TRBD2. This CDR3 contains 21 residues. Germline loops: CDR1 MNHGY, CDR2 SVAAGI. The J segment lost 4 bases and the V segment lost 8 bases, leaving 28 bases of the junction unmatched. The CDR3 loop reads CASLKGGYRTRGGAGSDTQYF. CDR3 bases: TGTGCCAGCCTGAAGGGCGGCTACAGGACACGCGGGGGGGCTGGGTCAGATACGCAGTATTTT.

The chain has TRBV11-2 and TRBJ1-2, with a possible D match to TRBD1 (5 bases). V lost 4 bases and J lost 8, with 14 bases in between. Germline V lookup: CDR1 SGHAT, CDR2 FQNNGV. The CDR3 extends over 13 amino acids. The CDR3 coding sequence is TGTGCCAGCAGCTCAAGACCCCGGGACGGCTACACCTTC. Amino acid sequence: CASSSRPRDGYTF.

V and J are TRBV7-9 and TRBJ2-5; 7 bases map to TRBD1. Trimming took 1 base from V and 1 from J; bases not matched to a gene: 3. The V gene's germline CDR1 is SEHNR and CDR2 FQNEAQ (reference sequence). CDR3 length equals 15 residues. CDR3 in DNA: TGTGCCAGCAGCTTAGAGGGACAGTTCCAAGAGACCCAGTACTTC. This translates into CASSLEGQFQETQYF.

The CDR3 DNA reads TGTGCCAGCAGCTTGGGCCTCCTCATGAACACTGAAGCTTTCTTT. Amino acids: CASSLGLLMNTEAFF. This chain links TRBV5-6 with TRBJ1-1; the D is unclear. CDR3 size: 15 residues. Germline V CDR1 and CDR2: SGHDT, YYEEEE. V was cut by 0 bases and J by 0 bases, with 9 bases left in between.

CDR3 sequence (DNA): TGTGCCAGCAGCCTCGTTATGACAGGGTACGAGCAGTACTTC. Amino acid sequence: CASSLVMTGYEQYF. V is TRBV7-2 and J is TRBJ2-7, with 7 bases that match TRBD1. Germline assignment: CDR1 SGHTA and CDR2 FQGNSA. The junction had 8 bases not matched to a gene; V was cut back by 5 bases and J by 4 bases. The CDR3 contains 14 residues. The full variable domain, its missing parts supplied by reference TRBV7-2 and TRBJ2-7, is GAGVSQSPSNKVTEKGKDVELRCDPISGHTALYWYRQSLGQGLEFLIYFQGNSAPDKSGLPSDRFSAERTGGSVSTLTIQRTQQEDSAVYLCASSLVMTGYEQYFGPGTRLTVT.

CDR3 region: CASSRYRGGSSYNEQFF. DNA of the CDR3: TGTGCCAGCAGTCGCTACAGGGGCGGGAGTTCCTACAATGAGCAGTTCTTC. This rearrangement joins TRBV6-2 or TRBV6-3 to TRBJ2-1; D is possibly TRBD1 or TRBD2 (7 bases each). V shed 5 bases and J shed 1 base, with 18 bases lying between them. Germline values: CDR1 MNHEY, CDR2 SVGEGT. The CDR3 covers 17 residues.

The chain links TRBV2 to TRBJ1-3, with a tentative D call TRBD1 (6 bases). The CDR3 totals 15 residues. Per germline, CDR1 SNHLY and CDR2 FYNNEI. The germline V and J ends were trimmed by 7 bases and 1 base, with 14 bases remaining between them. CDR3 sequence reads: CASTPGGTSGNTIYF. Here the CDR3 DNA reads TGTGCCAGCACCCCTGGGGGGACATCTGGAAACACCATATATTTT.

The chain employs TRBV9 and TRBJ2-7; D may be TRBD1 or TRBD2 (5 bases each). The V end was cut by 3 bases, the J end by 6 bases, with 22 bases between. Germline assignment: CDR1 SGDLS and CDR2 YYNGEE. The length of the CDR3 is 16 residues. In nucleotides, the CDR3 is TGTGCCAGCAGCGCGCTGCCCCGGGACGGAATAACCGAGCAGTACTTC. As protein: CASSALPRDGITEQYF.

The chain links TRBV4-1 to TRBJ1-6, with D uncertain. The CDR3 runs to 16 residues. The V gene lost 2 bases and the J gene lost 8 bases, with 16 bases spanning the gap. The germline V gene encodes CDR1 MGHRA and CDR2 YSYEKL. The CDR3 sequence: CASSQLGTSADSPLHF. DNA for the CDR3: TGCGCCAGCAGCCAACTGGGCACGTCGGCGGATTCACCCCTCCACTTT.

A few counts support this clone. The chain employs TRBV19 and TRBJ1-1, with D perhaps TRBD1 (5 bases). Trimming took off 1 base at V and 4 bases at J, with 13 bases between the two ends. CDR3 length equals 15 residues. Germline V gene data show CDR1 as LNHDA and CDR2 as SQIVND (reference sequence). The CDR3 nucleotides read TGTGCCAGTAGTATAGTAGATTTTGGGGGCACTGAAGCTTTCTTT. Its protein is CASSIVDFGGTEAFF.

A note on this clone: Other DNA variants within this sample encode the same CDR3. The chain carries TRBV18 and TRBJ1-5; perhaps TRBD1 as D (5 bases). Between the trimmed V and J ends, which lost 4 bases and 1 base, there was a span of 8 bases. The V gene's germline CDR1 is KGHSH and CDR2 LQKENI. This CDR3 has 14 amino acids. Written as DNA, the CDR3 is TGTGCCAGCTCACGCGGACAAAGCAATCAGCCCCAGCATTTT. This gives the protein CASSRGQSNQPQHF.

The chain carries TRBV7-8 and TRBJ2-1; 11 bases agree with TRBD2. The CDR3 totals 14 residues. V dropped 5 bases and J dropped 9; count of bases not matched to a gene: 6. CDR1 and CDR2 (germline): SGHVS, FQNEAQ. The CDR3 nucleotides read TGTGCCAGCAGCGTGACTAGCGGGGCGGGTGAGCAGTTCTTC. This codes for CASSVTSGAGEQFF. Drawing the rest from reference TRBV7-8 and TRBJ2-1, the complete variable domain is GAGVSQSPRYKVAKRGQDVALRCDPISGHVSLFWYQQALGQGPEFLTYFQNEAQLDKSGLPSDRFFAERPEGSVSTLKIQRTQQEDSAVYLCASSVTSGAGEQFFGPGTRLTVL.

CDR3 sequence: CARSLTNEKLFF. The CDR3 nucleotides are TGTGCCAGAAGCTTGACAAATGAAAAACTGTTTTTT. The chain has TRBV5-3 and TRBJ1-4, with unresolved D. TRBV5-3 is noted as an ORF with a role that remains uncertain. The CDR3 has 12 amino acids. V shed 1 base and J shed 5 bases, with 3 bases lying between them.

DNA of the CDR3: TGTGCCGCCAGGCGGAGACCCACCTCCTACGAGCAGTACTTC. It codes for CAARRRPTSYEQYF. This chain joins TRBV2 and TRBJ2-7; D is undetermined. This CDR3 has 14 amino acids. Germline lookup yields CDR1 SNHLY and CDR2 FYNNEI. V shed 11 bases and J shed 0 bases, with 17 bases lying between them.

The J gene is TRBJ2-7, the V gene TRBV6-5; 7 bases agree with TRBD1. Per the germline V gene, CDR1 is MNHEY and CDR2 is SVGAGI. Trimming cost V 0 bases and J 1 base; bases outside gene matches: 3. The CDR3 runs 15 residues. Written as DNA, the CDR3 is TGTGCCAGCAGTTACTCTAGGGACAGATCCTACGAGCAGTACTTC. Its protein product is CASSYSRDRSYEQYF.

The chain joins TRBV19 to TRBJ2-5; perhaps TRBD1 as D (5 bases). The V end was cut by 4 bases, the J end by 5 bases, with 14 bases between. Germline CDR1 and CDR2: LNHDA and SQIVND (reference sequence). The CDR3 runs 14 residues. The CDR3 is CASSTQGVMETQYF. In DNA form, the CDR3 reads TGTGCCAGTAGTACCCAAGGGGTAATGGAGACCCAGTACTTC.

The CDR3 region has the DNA TGTGCCAGCTCACCGAGTCCCGAACATCAGCCCCAGCATTTT. Its translation is CASSPSPEHQPQHF. This rearrangement joins TRBV18 to TRBJ1-5; no definite D call. CDR3 length: 14 amino acids. Germline loops: CDR1 KGHSH, CDR2 LQKENI. V was trimmed by 3 bases and J by 5 bases, leaving 11 bases between them. Full variable domain (missing parts from reference TRBV18 and TRBJ1-5): NAGVMQNPRHLVRRRGQEARLRCSPMKGHSHVYWYRQLPEEGLKFMVYLQKENIIDESGMPKERFSAEFPKEGPSILRIQQVVRGDSAAYFCASSPSPEHQPQHFGDGTRLSIL.

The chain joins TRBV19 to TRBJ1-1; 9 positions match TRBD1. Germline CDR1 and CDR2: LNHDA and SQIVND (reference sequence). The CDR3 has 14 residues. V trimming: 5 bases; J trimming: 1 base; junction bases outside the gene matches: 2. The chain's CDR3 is CASSQTGGNTEAFF. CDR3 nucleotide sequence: TGTGCCAGTAGTCAGACAGGGGGGAACACTGAAGCTTTCTTT.

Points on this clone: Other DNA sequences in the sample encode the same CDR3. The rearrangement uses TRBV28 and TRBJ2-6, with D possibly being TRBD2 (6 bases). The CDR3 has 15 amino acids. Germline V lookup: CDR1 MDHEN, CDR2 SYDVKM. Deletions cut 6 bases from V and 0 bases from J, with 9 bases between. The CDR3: CASSLGSSGANVLTF. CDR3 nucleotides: TGTGCCAGCAGCCTCGGGAGCTCTGGGGCCAACGTCCTGACTTTC. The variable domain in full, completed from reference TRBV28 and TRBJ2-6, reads DVKVTQSSRYLVKRTGEKVFLECVQDMDHENMFWYRQDPGLGLRLIYFSYDVKMKEKGDIPEGYSVSREKKERFSLILESASTNQTSMYLCASSLGSSGANVLTFGAGSRLTVL.

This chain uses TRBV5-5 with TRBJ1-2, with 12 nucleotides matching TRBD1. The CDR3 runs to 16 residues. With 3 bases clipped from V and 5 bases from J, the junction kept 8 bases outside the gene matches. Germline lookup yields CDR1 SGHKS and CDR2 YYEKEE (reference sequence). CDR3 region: CASSYLGQGAKYGYTF. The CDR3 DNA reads TGTGCCAGCAGCTACCTGGGACAGGGGGCGAAGTATGGCTACACCTTC.

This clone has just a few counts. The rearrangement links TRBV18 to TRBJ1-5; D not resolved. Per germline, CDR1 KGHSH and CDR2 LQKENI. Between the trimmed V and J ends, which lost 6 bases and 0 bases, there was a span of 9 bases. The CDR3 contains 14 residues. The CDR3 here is CASSPGLSNQPQHF. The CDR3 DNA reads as TGTGCCAGCTCCCCTGGCCTTAGCAATCAGCCCCAGCATTTT.